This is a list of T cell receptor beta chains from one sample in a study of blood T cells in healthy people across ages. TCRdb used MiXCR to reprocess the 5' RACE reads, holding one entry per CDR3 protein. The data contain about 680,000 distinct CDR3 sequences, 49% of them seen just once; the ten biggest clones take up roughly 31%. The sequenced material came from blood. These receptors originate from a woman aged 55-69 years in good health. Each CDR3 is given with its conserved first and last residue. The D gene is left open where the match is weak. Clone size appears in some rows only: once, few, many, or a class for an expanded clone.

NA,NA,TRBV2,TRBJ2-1,CASSTRGLYNEQFF,TGTGCCAGCAGTACACGCGGGCTGTACAATGAGCAGTTCTTC
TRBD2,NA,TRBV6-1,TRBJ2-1,CATGIWGRVDNEQFF,TGTGCCACCGGTATTTGGGGGAGGGTCGACAATGAGCAGTTCTTC
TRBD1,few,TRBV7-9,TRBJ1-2,CASSLARTGAVNYGYTF,TGTGCCAGCAGCTTAGCGCGGACAGGTGCTGTCAACTATGGCTACACCTTC
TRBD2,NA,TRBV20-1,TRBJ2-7,CSAREGLAGEDEQYF,TGCAGTGCTAGAGAAGGACTAGCGGGAGAGGACGAGCAGTACTTC
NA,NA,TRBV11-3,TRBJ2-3,CASSRQADTNWDTQYF,TGTGCCAGCAGCCGACAGGCGGACACTAATTGGGATACGCAGTATTTT
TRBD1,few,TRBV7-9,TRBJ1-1,CASSWGQGTEAFF,TGTGCCAGCAGCTGGGGACAGGGGACTGAAGCTTTCTTT
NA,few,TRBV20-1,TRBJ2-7,CSATGPLAVSYEQYF,TGCAGTGCGACGGGACCACTTGCTGTATCCTACGAGCAGTACTTC
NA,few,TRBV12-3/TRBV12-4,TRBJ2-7,CASSLPGFEQYF,TGTGCCAGCAGCCTCCCCGGGTTCGAGCAGTACTTC
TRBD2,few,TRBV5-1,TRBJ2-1,CASRVAGGYNEQFF,TGCGCCAGCCGCGTAGCGGGAGGGTACAATGAGCAGTTCTTC
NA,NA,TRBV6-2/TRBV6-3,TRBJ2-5,CASSYNRQTRRGQEAQYF,TGTGCCAGCAGCTACAACAGGCAGACTCGGCGGGGGCAAGAGGCCCAGTACTTC
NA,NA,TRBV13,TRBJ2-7,CASSLGDNWTPETYEQYF,TGTGCCAGCAGCTTAGGGGACAACTGGACCCCCGAGACGTACGAGCAGTACTTC
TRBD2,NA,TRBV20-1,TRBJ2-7,CSARTSGGYEQYF,TGCAGTGCTCGGACTAGCGGGGGATACGAGCAGTACTTC
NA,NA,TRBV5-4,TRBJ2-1,CASRSPRPGQSYNEQFF,TGTGCCAGCAGATCACCCCGCCCCGGACAGAGCTACAATGAGCAGTTCTTC
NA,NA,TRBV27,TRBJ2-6,CASRVGSSGANVLTF,TGTGCCAGCAGGGTAGGGAGCTCTGGGGCCAACGTCCTGACTTTC
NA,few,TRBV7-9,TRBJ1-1,CASRRSEGSFVEAFF,TGTGCCAGCAGAAGAAGTGAGGGGAGTTTTGTTGAAGCTTTCTTT
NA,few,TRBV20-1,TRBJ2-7,CSVVLAQYEQYF,TGCAGTGTGGTTCTAGCGCAATACGAGCAGTACTTC
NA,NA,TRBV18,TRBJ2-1,CASSEAQSSYNEQFF,TGTGCCAGCTCCGAAGCCCAGAGCTCCTACAATGAGCAGTTCTTC
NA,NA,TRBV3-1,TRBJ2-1,CASSQRTGFSYNEQFF,TGTGCCAGCAGCCAAAGGACTGGGTTCTCCTACAATGAGCAGTTCTTC
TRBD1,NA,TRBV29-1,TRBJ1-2,CSVERTGGNYGYTF,TGCAGCGTTGAGAGGACAGGGGGTAACTATGGCTACACCTTC
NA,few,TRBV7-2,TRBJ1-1,CASSRDRYTEAFF,TGTGCCAGCAGCCGAGACAGGTACACTGAAGCTTTCTTT
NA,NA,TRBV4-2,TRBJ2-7,CASSQDPGGQGYEQYF,TGTGCCAGCAGCCAAGATCCCGGGGGGCAAGGCTACGAGCAGTACTTC
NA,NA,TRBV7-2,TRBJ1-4,CASSSTGTGGEKLFF,TGTGCCAGCAGCTCAACCGGGACCGGGGGTGAAAAACTGTTTTTT